This T cell receptor beta chain was recorded in a study of shared clonotypes between healthy human individuals. Study summary: Ranging from 18 to 49 in age, donors were two women and a few men. Study-wide points: Rarefaction gave evidence that sorted-subset sequencing remained incomplete despite large depth.

The repertoire was sequenced with immunoSEQ multiplex PCR; TCRdb's copy has only in-frame clones and lacks some. The table lists around 2.3 million clones, about 94% of them singletons. Of note for this clone: What it binds is unknown.

Material for sequencing was naive CD4+ T cells sorted from blood. This sample's subset: CD45RA+ positively selected. The clonotype originates from a man in his late teens or twenties in good health.

CDR3 DNA: TGTGCCAGCAGCTTGGGAGTCGGCAGGATCCCAGAGACCCAGTACTTC. This codes for CASSLGVGRIPETQYF. The chain has TRBV5-8 and TRBJ2-5; D call uncertain. CDR1 is SGHTS, CDR2 YDEGEE, per germline. The CDR3 runs to 16 residues. Trimming took off 0 bases at V and 4 bases at J, with 16 bases between the two ends.